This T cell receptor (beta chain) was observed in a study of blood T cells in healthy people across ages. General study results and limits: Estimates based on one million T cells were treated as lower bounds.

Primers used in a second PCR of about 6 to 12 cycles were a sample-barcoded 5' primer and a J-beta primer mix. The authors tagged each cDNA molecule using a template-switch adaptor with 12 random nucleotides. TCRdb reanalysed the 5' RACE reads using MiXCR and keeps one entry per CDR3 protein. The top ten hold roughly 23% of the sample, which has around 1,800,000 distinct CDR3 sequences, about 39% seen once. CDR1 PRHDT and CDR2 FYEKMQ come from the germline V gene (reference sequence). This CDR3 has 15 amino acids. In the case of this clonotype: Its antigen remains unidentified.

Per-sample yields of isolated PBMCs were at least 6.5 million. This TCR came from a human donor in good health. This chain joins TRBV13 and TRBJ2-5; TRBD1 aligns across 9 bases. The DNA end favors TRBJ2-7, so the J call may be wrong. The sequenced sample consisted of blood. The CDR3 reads CASSRPDRGIYEQYF. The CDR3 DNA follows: TGTGCCAGCAGCCGACCGGACAGGGGTATCTACGAGCAGTACTTC.